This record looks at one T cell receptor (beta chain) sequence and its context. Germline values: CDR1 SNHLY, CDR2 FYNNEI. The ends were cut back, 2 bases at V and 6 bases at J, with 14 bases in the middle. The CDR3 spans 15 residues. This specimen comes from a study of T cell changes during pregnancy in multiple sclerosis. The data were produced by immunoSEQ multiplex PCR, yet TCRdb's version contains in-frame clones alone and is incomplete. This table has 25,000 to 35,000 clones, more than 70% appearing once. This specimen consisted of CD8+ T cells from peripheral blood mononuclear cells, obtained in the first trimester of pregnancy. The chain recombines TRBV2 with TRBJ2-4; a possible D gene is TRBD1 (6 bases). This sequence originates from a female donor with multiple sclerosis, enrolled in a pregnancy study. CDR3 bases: TGTGCCAGCAGTGAAATGGCAGGGGCGGGAAACATTCAGTACTTC. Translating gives CASSEMAGAGNIQYF.